This is a list of T cell receptor beta chains from one sample in a study of neurological immune-mediated disorders. Each CDR3 protein gets one entry after TCRdb re-called the 5' RACE reads with MiXCR. The table lists around 49,000 distinct CDR3 sequences, 10% of them singletons. Source material: PBMCs. These receptors were collected from a woman in her thirties or forties in good health. Each CDR3 is given with its conserved first and last residue. The D gene is left open where the match is weak. Not every row has a clone size; where given, it reads once, few, many or a size class.

CDR3aa: CASSLVRGYGYTF
CDR3nt: TGTGCCAGCAGCTTAGTCAGGGGCTATGGCTACACCTTC
d_gene: NA
abundance: many
j_gene: TRBJ1-2
v_gene: TRBV7-2

CDR3aa: CSAVFDSGGQFF
CDR3nt: TGCAGTGCTGTGTTCGATTCAGGGGGGCAGTTCTTC
d_gene: TRBD1
abundance: many
j_gene: TRBJ2-1
v_gene: TRBV20-1

CDR3aa: CSARDGMGGLDQPQHF
CDR3nt: TGCAGTGCTAGAGACGGCATGGGTGGTCTAGATCAGCCCCAGCATTTT
d_gene: NA
abundance: many
j_gene: TRBJ1-5
v_gene: TRBV20-1

CDR3aa: CASSLAGQGETQYF
CDR3nt: TGTGCCAGCAGCTTGGCGGGACAGGGAGAGACCCAGTACTTC
d_gene: TRBD1
abundance: many
j_gene: TRBJ2-5
v_gene: TRBV5-8

CDR3aa: CATSDPGIEQFF
CDR3nt: TGTGCCACCAGTGACCCAGGGATTGAGCAGTTCTTC
d_gene: NA
abundance: many
j_gene: TRBJ2-1
v_gene: TRBV24-1

CDR3aa: CASSHTRAQGASYEQYF
CDR3nt: TGCGCCAGCAGCCACACACGGGCCCAGGGGGCAAGCTACGAGCAGTACTTC
d_gene: TRBD1
abundance: many
j_gene: TRBJ2-7
v_gene: TRBV4-1

CDR3aa: CASSATRTDTGELFF
CDR3nt: TGTGCCAGCAGTGCAACCCGGACGGACACCGGGGAGCTGTTTTTT
d_gene: NA
abundance: many
j_gene: TRBJ2-2
v_gene: TRBV6-1

CDR3aa: CASSLDGTGVQPQHF
CDR3nt: TGTGCCAGCAGTTTAGACGGGACAGGGGTTCAGCCCCAGCATTTT
d_gene: TRBD1
abundance: many
j_gene: TRBJ1-5
v_gene: TRBV12-3/TRBV12-4

CDR3aa: CASRGTLTYEQYF
CDR3nt: TGTGCCAGCAGAGGGACGTTGACCTACGAGCAGTACTTC
d_gene: NA
abundance: many
j_gene: TRBJ2-7
v_gene: TRBV7-2

CDR3aa: CATQGAGGYTF
CDR3nt: TGTGCCACCCAGGGGGCTGGTGGCTACACCTTC
d_gene: TRBD1
abundance: NA
j_gene: TRBJ1-2
v_gene: TRBV24-1

CDR3aa: CASSPNRENYGYTF
CDR3nt: TGTGCCAGCAGCCCGAACAGGGAGAACTATGGCTACACCTTC
d_gene: NA
abundance: many
j_gene: TRBJ1-2
v_gene: TRBV3-1

CDR3aa: CASSVAGLADYEQYF
CDR3nt: TGTGCCAGCAGCGTAGCCGGACTAGCGGATTACGAGCAGTACTTC
d_gene: TRBD2
abundance: many
j_gene: TRBJ2-7
v_gene: TRBV9

CDR3aa: CASGWVSSYNEQFF
CDR3nt: TGTGCCAGCGGGTGGGTAAGCTCCTACAATGAGCAGTTCTTC
d_gene: NA
abundance: NA
j_gene: TRBJ2-1
v_gene: TRBV12-3/TRBV12-4

CDR3aa: CATAVATNEKLFF
CDR3nt: TGTGCCACAGCAGTGGCAACTAATGAAAAACTGTTTTTT
d_gene: NA
abundance: many
j_gene: TRBJ1-4
v_gene: TRBV15

CDR3aa: CASSLDTARTEAFF
CDR3nt: TGTGCCAGCAGTCTAGACACAGCGAGAACTGAAGCTTTCTTT
d_gene: NA
abundance: many
j_gene: TRBJ1-1
v_gene: TRBV7-9

CDR3aa: CASSRQGNTGELFF
CDR3nt: TGTGCCAGCAGTAGACAGGGAAACACCGGGGAGCTGTTTTTT
d_gene: TRBD1
abundance: many
j_gene: TRBJ2-2
v_gene: TRBV5-5

CDR3aa: CSPTGAGGTETQYF
CDR3nt: TGCAGCCCCACGGGGGCAGGGGGCACAGAGACCCAGTACTTC
d_gene: TRBD1
abundance: NA
j_gene: TRBJ2-5
v_gene: TRBV29-1

CDR3aa: CASSKHPNQPQHF
CDR3nt: TGCGCCAGCAGTAAACACCCCAATCAGCCCCAGCATTTT
d_gene: NA
abundance: many
j_gene: TRBJ1-5
v_gene: TRBV5-1

CDR3aa: CAISELGPANTGELFF
CDR3nt: TGTGCCATCAGTGAATTAGGGCCCGCGAACACCGGGGAGCTGTTTTTT
d_gene: NA
abundance: many
j_gene: TRBJ2-2
v_gene: TRBV10-3

CDR3aa: CASSLGRTGAGELFF
CDR3nt: TGCGCCAGCAGCTTGGGGCGGACAGGGGCCGGGGAGCTGTTTTTT
d_gene: TRBD1
abundance: many
j_gene: TRBJ2-2
v_gene: TRBV5-1

CDR3aa: CSALDLLQETQYF
CDR3nt: TGCAGTGCTCTCGACCTCCTCCAAGAGACCCAGTACTTC
d_gene: NA
abundance: many
j_gene: TRBJ2-5
v_gene: TRBV20-1

CDR3aa: CASSPRGTDTQYF
CDR3nt: TGTGCCAGCAGTCCCAGGGGCACAGATACGCAGTATTTT
d_gene: NA
abundance: many
j_gene: TRBJ2-3
v_gene: TRBV9

CDR3aa: CASSQLGATQYF
CDR3nt: TGTGCCAGCAGCCAACTAGGTGCCACGCAGTATTTT
d_gene: NA
abundance: many
j_gene: TRBJ2-3
v_gene: TRBV3-1

CDR3aa: CASSLGQGYGYTF
CDR3nt: TGTGCCAGCAGCTTAGGCCAGGGGTATGGCTACACCTTC
d_gene: NA
abundance: many
j_gene: TRBJ1-2
v_gene: TRBV7-2

CDR3aa: CASWSSTYEQYF
CDR3nt: TGTGCCAGCTGGAGCTCTACCTACGAGCAGTACTTC
d_gene: NA
abundance: many
j_gene: TRBJ2-7
v_gene: TRBV5-6

CDR3aa: CASSRESGTVDSPLHF
CDR3nt: TGTGCCAGCAGTCGCGAGTCGGGGACAGTGGATTCACCCCTCCACTTT
d_gene: TRBD1
abundance: NA
j_gene: TRBJ1-6
v_gene: TRBV6-5

CDR3aa: CSASKGHGYTF
CDR3nt: TGCAGTGCTAGTAAGGGCCATGGCTACACCTTC
d_gene: NA
abundance: many
j_gene: TRBJ1-2
v_gene: TRBV20-1

CDR3aa: CASSVRGNTGELFF
CDR3nt: TGTGCCAGCAGCGTCAGGGGTAACACCGGGGAGCTGTTTTTT
d_gene: NA
abundance: many
j_gene: TRBJ2-2
v_gene: TRBV5-6

CDR3aa: CASSQLSGTINEKLFF
CDR3nt: TGCGCCAGCAGCCAGCTTTCAGGAACCATTAATGAAAAACTGTTTTTT
d_gene: NA
abundance: many
j_gene: TRBJ1-4
v_gene: TRBV4-3

CDR3aa: CASSSGTGSNQPQHF
CDR3nt: TGTGCCAGCAGCTCCGGGACAGGGAGCAATCAGCCCCAGCATTTT
d_gene: TRBD1
abundance: many
j_gene: TRBJ1-5
v_gene: TRBV7-2

CDR3aa: CASSPRGNGSPLHF
CDR3nt: TGTGCCAGCAGCCCCAGGGGAAATGGGTCACCCCTCCACTTT
d_gene: NA
abundance: many
j_gene: TRBJ1-6
v_gene: TRBV3-1

CDR3aa: CASTSAPGQGARVTEAFF
CDR3nt: TGTGCCAGCACGAGTGCTCCGGGACAGGGGGCGCGAGTTACTGAAGCTTTCTTT
d_gene: TRBD1
abundance: many
j_gene: TRBJ1-1
v_gene: TRBV5-6

CDR3aa: CASSTGGASNEQFF
CDR3nt: TGTGCCAGCAGTACCGGGGGGGCCTCGAATGAGCAGTTCTTC
d_gene: TRBD2
abundance: many
j_gene: TRBJ2-1
v_gene: TRBV7-8

CDR3aa: CASSFGKGLSGANVLTF
CDR3nt: TGTGCCAGCAGCTTCGGGAAAGGCCTATCTGGGGCCAACGTCCTGACTTTC
d_gene: NA
abundance: NA
j_gene: TRBJ2-6
v_gene: TRBV3-1

CDR3aa: CASSLAQGVYNEQFF
CDR3nt: TGTGCCAGCAGCTTAGCCCAGGGGGTCTACAATGAGCAGTTCTTC
d_gene: TRBD1
abundance: many
j_gene: TRBJ2-1
v_gene: TRBV7-2

CDR3aa: CASSQRTGVNTEAFF
CDR3nt: TGCGCCAGCAGCCAAAGGACAGGGGTGAACACTGAAGCTTTCTTT
d_gene: TRBD1
abundance: many
j_gene: TRBJ1-1
v_gene: TRBV4-1

CDR3aa: CSARNPGHGNEKLFF
CDR3nt: TGCAGTGCTAGAAATCCGGGACACGGGAATGAAAAACTGTTTTTT
d_gene: NA
abundance: many
j_gene: TRBJ1-4
v_gene: TRBV20-1

CDR3aa: CASSAQGGDYGYTF
CDR3nt: TGTGCCAGCAGCGCACAGGGGGGGGACTATGGCTACACCTTC
d_gene: TRBD1
abundance: many
j_gene: TRBJ1-2
v_gene: TRBV7-9

CDR3aa: CSAGDRGRSTEAFF
CDR3nt: TGCAGTGCTGGGGACAGGGGGCGAAGCACTGAAGCTTTCTTT
d_gene: TRBD1
abundance: many
j_gene: TRBJ1-1
v_gene: TRBV20-1

CDR3aa: CASSYGRGNNEQFF
CDR3nt: TGTGCCAGCAGTTACGGGCGTGGCAACAATGAGCAGTTCTTC
d_gene: NA
abundance: many
j_gene: TRBJ2-1
v_gene: TRBV6-5

CDR3aa: CSALGRGSSYEQYF
CDR3nt: TGCAGTGCCCTCGGGAGGGGATCCTCCTACGAGCAGTACTTC
d_gene: TRBD2
abundance: many
j_gene: TRBJ2-7
v_gene: TRBV20-1

CDR3aa: CSAPSPGTDYNEQFF
CDR3nt: TGCAGTGCACCTAGTCCCGGGACGGATTACAATGAGCAGTTCTTC
d_gene: NA
abundance: many
j_gene: TRBJ2-1
v_gene: TRBV20-1

CDR3aa: CASSSQGDYNEQFF
CDR3nt: TGTGCCAGCAGCTCCCAGGGCGACTACAATGAGCAGTTCTTC
d_gene: NA
abundance: many
j_gene: TRBJ2-1
v_gene: TRBV7-2

CDR3aa: CAAGGGSEQYF
CDR3nt: TGTGCCGCCGGCGGGGGGTCCGAGCAGTACTTC
d_gene: TRBD2
abundance: NA
j_gene: TRBJ2-7
v_gene: TRBV15

CDR3aa: CASSLDRWSTEAFF
CDR3nt: TGTGCCAGCAGCTTAGACCGCTGGTCGACTGAAGCTTTCTTT
d_gene: NA
abundance: many
j_gene: TRBJ1-1
v_gene: TRBV11-2